Sequencing of this TCR beta chain was carried out in a study of follicular helper T cells after annual influenza vaccination. Study-level results: Recurrent ICOS+CD38+ cTfh clonotypes included tetramer and AIM influenza-specific ones. Just roughly 10-23% of cells analyzed had recovered productive TCRB sequences.

As concerns this clone: Its target is unknown.

Sequencing of TCRB used Survey level resolution. Using immunoSEQ multiplex PCR, the repertoire was profiled, and TCRdb retains in-frame clones only, with some absent. The profile shows 12,000 or so clones, 70% to 80% of them singletons. With 7 bases clipped from V and 0 bases from J, the junction kept 4 bases outside the gene matches. The germline V gene has CDR1 SQVTM and CDR2 ANQGSEA. There are 14 residues in the CDR3. Specified time point: 2015-2016 season, pre-vaccination. Vaccine contraindications, substance abuse, HIV/AIDS, active malignancy and active illness excluded donors. The sample was CXCR5+ CD38- circulating T follicular helper cells from blood, taken on the day of influenza vaccination. The subset is: circulating Tfh, non-naive CD4+CXCR5+PD-1+ (ICOS+CD38+ or ICOS-CD38-). The gene calls are TRBV29-1 and TRBJ2-1; TRBD1 matches at 9 bases. This TCR derives from an adult who received the influenza vaccine. The CDR3 region has the DNA TGCAGCGCGAGGGACAGGGACTCCTACAATGAGCAGTTCTTC. This translates into CSARDRDSYNEQFF.